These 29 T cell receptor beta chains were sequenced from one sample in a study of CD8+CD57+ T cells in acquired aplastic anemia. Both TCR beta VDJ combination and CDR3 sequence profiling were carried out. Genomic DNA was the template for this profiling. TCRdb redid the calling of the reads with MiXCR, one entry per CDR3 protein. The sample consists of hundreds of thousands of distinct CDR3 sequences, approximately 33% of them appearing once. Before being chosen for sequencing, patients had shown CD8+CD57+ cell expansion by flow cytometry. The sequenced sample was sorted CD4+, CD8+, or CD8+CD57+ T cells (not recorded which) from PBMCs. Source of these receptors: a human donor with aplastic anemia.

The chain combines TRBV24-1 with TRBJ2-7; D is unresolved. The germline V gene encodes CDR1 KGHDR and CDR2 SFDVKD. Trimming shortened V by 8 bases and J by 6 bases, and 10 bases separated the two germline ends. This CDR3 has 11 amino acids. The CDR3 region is CATMSPCEQYF. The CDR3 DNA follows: TGTGCCACCATGTCGCCTTGCGAGCAGTACTTC.

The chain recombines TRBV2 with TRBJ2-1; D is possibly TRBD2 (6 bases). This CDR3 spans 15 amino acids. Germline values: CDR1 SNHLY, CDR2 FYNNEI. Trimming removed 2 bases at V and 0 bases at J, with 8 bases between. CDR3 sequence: CASSERGYSYNEQFF. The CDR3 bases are TGTGCCAGCAGTGAACGGGGGTACTCCTACAATGAGCAGTTCTTC.

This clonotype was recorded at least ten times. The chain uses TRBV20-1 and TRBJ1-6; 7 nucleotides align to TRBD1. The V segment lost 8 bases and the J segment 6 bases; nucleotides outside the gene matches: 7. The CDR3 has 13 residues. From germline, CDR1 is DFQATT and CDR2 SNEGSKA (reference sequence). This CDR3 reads CSTRDRLNSPLHF. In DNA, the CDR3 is TGCAGTACCCGGGACAGACTTAATTCACCCCTCCACTTT.

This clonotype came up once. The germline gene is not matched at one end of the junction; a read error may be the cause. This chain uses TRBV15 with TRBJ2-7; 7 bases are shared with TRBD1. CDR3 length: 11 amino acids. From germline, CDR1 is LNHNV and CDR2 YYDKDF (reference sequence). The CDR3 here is CATSRRPGGNF. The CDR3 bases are TGTGCCACCAGCAGACGGCCAGGGGGAAACTTC.

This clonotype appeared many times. As DNA, the CDR3 is TGTGCCACCAGCGGTCCTCTTAGGGGGCTATCGCACGAGCAGTACTTC. Translating it yields CATSGPLRGLSHEQYF. The gene calls are TRBV15 and TRBJ2-7, with 7 nucleotides matching TRBD1. The V and J ends lost 5 bases and 5 bases, in that order; junction bases with no gene match: 15. The CDR3 loop spans 16 amino acids. Germline values: CDR1 LNHNV, CDR2 YYDKDF (reference sequence).

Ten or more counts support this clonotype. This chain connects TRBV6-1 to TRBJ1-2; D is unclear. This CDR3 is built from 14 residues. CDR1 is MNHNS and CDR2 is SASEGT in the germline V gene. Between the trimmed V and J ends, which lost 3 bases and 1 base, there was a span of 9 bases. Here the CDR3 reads CASSDTSDNYGYTF. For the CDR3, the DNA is TGTGCCAGCAGTGATACGTCGGATAACTATGGCTACACCTTC.

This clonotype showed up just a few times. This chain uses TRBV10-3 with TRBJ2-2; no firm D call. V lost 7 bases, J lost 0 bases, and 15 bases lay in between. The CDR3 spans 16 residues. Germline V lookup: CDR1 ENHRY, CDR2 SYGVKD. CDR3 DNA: TGTGCCATCAATTTAGATAGGGCCACGAACACCGGGGAGCTGTTTTTT. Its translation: CAINLDRATNTGELFF.

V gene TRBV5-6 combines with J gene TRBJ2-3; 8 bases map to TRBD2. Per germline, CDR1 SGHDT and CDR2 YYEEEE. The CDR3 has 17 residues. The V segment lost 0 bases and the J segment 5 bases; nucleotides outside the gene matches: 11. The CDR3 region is CASSLVGGGQLGDTQYF. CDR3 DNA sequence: TGTGCCAGCAGCTTGGTGGGCGGGGGGCAACTTGGAGATACGCAGTATTTT.

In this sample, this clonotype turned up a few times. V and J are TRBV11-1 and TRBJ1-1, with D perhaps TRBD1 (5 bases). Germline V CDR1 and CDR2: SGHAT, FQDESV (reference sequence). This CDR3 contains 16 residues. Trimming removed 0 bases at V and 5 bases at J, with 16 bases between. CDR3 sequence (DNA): TGTGCCAGCAGCTTAGCGCTAGGAGGGGCGCTGACTGAAGCTTTCTTT. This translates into CASSLALGGALTEAFF.

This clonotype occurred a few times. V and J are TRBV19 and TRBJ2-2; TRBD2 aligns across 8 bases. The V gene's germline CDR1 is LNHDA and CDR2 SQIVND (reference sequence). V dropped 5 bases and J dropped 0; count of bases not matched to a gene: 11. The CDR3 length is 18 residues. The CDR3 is CASSFSIAGTANTGELFF. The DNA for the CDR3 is TGTGCCAGTAGTTTCTCAATAGCGGGGACCGCGAACACCGGGGAGCTGTTTTTT.

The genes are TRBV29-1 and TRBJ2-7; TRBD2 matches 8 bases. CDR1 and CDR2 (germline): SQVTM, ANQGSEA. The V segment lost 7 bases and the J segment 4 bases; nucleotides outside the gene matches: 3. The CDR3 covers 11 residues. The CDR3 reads CSGREAYEQYF. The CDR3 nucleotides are TGCAGCGGGCGGGAGGCTTACGAGCAGTACTTC.

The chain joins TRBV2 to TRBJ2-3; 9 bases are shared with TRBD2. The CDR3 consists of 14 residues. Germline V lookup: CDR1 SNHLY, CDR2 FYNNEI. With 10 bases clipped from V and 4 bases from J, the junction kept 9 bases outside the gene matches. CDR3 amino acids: CATRGGGSADTQYF. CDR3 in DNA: TGTGCCACGCGGGGGGGCGGGTCTGCAGATACGCAGTATTTT.

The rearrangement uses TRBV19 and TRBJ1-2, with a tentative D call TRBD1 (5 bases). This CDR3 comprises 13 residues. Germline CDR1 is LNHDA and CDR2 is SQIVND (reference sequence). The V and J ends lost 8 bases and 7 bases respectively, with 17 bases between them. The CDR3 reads CASRNPQGSGYTF. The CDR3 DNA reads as TGTGCCAGTCGAAATCCTCAGGGATCTGGCTACACCTTC. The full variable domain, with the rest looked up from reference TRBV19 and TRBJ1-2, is DGGITQSPKYLFRKEGQNVTLSCEQNLNHDAMYWYRQDPGQGLRLIYYSQIVNDFQKGDIAEGYSVSREKKESFPLTVTSAQKNPTAFYLCASRNPQGSGYTFGSGTRLTVV.

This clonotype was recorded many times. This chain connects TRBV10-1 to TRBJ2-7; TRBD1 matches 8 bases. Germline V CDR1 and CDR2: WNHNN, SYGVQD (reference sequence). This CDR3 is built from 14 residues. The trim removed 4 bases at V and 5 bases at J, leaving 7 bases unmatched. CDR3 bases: TGCGCCAGCAGTGGCGGACAGGGAAAACACGAGCAGTACTTC. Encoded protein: CASSGGQGKHEQYF.

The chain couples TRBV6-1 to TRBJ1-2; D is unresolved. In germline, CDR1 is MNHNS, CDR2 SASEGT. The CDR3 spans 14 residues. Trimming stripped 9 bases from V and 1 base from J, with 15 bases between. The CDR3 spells CASSALGINYGYTF. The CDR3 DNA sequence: TGTGCCAGTTCCGCGCTGGGAATTAACTATGGCTACACCTTC.

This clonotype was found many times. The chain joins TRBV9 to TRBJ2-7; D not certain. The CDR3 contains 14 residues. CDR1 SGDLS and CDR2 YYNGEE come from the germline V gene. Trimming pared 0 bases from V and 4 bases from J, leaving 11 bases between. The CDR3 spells CASSVDSTGYEQYF. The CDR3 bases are TGTGCCAGCAGCGTAGACTCCACCGGTTACGAGCAGTACTTC.

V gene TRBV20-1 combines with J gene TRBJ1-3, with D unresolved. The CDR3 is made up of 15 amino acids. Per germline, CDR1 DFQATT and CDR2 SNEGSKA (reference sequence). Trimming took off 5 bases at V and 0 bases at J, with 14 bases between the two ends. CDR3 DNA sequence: TGCAGTGCTTACTCCCTCGGGAGCTCTGGAAACACCATATATTTT. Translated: CSAYSLGSSGNTIYF.

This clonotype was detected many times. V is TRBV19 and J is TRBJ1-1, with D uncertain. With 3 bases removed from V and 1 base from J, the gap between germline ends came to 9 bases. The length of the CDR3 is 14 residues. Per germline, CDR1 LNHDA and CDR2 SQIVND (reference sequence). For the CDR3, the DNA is TGTGCCAGTAGTATTGACACCAAGAACACTGAAGCTTTCTTT. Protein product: CASSIDTKNTEAFF.

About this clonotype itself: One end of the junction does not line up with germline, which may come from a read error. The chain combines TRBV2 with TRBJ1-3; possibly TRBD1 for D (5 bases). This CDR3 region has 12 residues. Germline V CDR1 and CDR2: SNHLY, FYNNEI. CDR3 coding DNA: TGTGCCAGCAGTGAGCAGGGAAACACCGTATATTTT. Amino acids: CASSEQGNTVYF.

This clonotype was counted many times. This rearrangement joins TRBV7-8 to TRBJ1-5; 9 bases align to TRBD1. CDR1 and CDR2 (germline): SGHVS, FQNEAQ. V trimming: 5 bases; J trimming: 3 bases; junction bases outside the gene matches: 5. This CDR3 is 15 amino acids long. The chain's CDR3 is CASSQGQGNNQPQHF. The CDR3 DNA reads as TGTGCCAGCAGCCAGGGACAGGGTAACAATCAGCCCCAGCATTTT.

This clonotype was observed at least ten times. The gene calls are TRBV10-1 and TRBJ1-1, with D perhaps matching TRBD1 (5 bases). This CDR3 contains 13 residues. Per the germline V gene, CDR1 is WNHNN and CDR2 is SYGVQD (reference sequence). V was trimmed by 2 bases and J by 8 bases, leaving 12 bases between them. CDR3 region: CASSELRGKEAFF. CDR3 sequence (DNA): TGCGCCAGCAGTGAGCTGAGGGGAAAAGAAGCTTTCTTT.

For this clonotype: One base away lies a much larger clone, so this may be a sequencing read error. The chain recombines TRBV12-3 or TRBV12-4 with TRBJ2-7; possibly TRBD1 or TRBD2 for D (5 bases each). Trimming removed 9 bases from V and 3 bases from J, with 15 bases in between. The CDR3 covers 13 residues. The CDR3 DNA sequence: TGTGCCAGTTTAGGGGACGGATGCTACGAGCAGTACTTC. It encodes CASLGDGCYEQYF.

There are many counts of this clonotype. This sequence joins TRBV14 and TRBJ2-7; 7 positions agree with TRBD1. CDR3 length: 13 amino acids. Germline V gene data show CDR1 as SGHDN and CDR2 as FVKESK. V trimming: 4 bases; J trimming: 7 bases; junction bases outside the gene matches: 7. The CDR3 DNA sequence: TGTGCCAGCAGCCCGGGACAGCTTAGAGAGCAGTACTTC. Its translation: CASSPGQLREQYF.

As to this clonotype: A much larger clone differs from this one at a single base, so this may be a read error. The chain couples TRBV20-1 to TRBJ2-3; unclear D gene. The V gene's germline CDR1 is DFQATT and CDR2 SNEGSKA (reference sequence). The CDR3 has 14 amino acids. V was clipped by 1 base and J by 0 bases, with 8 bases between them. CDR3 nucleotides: TGCAGTGCTAGAGTTGGCCTGAGCACAGATACGCAGTATTTT. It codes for CSARVGLSTDTQYF.

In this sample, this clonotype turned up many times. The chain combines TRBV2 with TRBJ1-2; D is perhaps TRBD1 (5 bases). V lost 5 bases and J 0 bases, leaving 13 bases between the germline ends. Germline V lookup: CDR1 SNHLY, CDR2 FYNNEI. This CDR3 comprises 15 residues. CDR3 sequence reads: CASSSQGPANYGYTF. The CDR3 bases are TGTGCCAGCAGTAGCCAGGGTCCAGCTAACTATGGCTACACCTTC. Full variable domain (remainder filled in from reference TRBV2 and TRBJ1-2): EPEVTQTPSHQVTQMGQEVILRCVPISNHLYFYWYRQILGQKVEFLVSFYNNEISEKSEIFDDQFSVERPDGSNFTLKIRSTKLEDSAMYFCASSSQGPANYGYTFGSGTRLTVV.

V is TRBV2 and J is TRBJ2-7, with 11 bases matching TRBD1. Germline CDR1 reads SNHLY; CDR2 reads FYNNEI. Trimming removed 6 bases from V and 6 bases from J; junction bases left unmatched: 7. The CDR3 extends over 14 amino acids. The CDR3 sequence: CASSVGQGALEQYF. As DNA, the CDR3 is TGTGCCAGCAGCGTTGGACAGGGGGCGCTCGAGCAGTACTTC.

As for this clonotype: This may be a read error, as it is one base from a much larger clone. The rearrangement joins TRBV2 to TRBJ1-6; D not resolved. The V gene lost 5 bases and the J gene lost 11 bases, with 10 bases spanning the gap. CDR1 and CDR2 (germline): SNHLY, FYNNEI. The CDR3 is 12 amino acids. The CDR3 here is CASSPTVPPLHF. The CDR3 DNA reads TGTGCCAGCAGTCCTACAGTGCCACCCCTCCACTTT.

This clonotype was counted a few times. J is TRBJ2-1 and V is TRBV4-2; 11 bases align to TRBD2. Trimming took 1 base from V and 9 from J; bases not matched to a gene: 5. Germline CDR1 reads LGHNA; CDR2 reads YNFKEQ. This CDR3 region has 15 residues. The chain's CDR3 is CASSQVVLAGGEQFF. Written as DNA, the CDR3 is TGTGCCAGCAGCCAAGTGGTGCTAGCGGGGGGTGAGCAGTTCTTC.

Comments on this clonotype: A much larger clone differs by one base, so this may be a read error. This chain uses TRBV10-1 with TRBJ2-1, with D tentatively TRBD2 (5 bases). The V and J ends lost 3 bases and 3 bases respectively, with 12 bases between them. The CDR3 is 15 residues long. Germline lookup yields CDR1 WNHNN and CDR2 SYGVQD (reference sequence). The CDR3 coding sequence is TGCGCCAGCAGTGATGGGAGCCGCTGCTACAATGAGCAGTTCTTC. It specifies CASSDGSRCYNEQFF.